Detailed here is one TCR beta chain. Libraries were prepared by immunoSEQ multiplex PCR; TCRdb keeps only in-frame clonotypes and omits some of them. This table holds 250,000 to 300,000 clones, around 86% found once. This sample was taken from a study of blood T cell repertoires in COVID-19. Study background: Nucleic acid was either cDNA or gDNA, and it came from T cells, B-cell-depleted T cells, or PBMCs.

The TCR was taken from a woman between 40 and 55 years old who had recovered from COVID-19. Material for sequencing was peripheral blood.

The CDR3 nucleotides are TGTGCCAGCAGTCCCGGAGGTTACAATGAGCAGTTCTTC. It yields the protein CASSPGGYNEQFF. V gene TRBV7-2 combines with J gene TRBJ2-1, with a weak D call TRBD2 (5 bases). Germline assignment: CDR1 SGHTA and CDR2 FQGNSA. The V and J ends lost 6 bases and 4 bases respectively, with 10 bases between them. This CDR3 spans 13 amino acids.